Given below is one T cell receptor beta chain in context. The data originate from a study of blood T cell repertoires in COVID-19. Assay used: immunoSEQ multiplex PCR; TCRdb lists only in-frame clones, some missing. The sample yields about 35,000 clones, 83% seen once. With 5 bases removed from V and 1 base from J, the gap between germline ends came to 10 bases. Per the germline V gene, CDR1 is LNHDA and CDR2 is SQIVND (reference sequence). The CDR3 sequence is 14 residues long. V gene TRBV19 combines with J gene TRBJ2-3; a weak D match, TRBD2 (6 bases). The specimen was peripheral blood. This receptor was taken from a man aged 50-59 years with acute or convalescent COVID-19. CDR3 loop: CASSPSGGTDTQYF. CDR3 DNA: TGTGCCAGTAGTCCCTCGGGGGGCACAGATACGCAGTATTTT.